These 22 T cell receptor beta chains came from one sample sequenced in a study of beta chain features in type 1 diabetes (dated by TCRdb to 2017 to 2018). Antigen specificity for these receptors is unknown. The full study reports these points: A moderate but significant shortening of TCRB CDR3 length was observed in type 1 diabetes patients in all four CD4+ subsets.

The library was made by the immunoSEQ multiplex PCR assay. All of the isolated RNA was reverse transcribed with the High Capacity cDNA Reverse Transcription Kit, so expressed TCRB transcripts were sequenced. TCRdb provides this immuneACCESS table in a form limited to in-frame rearrangements. Some clones are lacking; in checked studies, under half of them reflect an unresolved V gene, and why the rest are absent is not known. Recorded for this sample are 300,000 to 350,000 clones; less than 15% of them occurred a single time. Roughly 0.015% of the sample is taken by the ten largest. The sequenced sample consisted of naive CD4+ T cells from blood. The sample's cell subset or site label, decoded: true naive CD4+ T cells. These receptors were collected from a woman between 18 and 29 years old with type 1 diabetes.

A few counts support this clone. The chain uses TRBV7-2 and TRBJ2-2; D possibly corresponds to TRBD1 (5 bases). Trimming shortened V by 0 bases and J by 13 bases, and 18 bases separated the two germline ends. The CDR3 contains 15 residues. Per germline, CDR1 SGHTA and CDR2 FQGNSA. This CDR3 is CASSLASRGRATLFF. The DNA for the CDR3 is TGTGCCAGCAGCTTAGCCTCTAGGGGCAGGGCGACGCTGTTTTTT.

The sample holds a few counts of this clone. The V call is TRBV4-1, the J call TRBJ2-7; D is possibly TRBD1 (5 bases). V was cut by 0 bases and J by 4 bases, with 16 bases left in between. The CDR3 loop spans 16 amino acids. The germline V gene has CDR1 MGHRA and CDR2 YSYEKL. DNA of the CDR3: TGCGCCAGCAGCCAAGATACCTTCACAGGAACGTACGAGCAGTACTTC. Its protein is CASSQDTFTGTYEQYF.

The CDR3 region has the DNA TGTGCCTGGAGTCTTTCGCGGGAGCAGTTCTTC. It specifies CAWSLSREQFF. The rearrangement links TRBV30 to TRBJ2-1; D gene ambiguous. CDR1 is GTSNPN and CDR2 is SVGIG in the germline V gene (reference sequence). This CDR3 is 11 amino acids long. The V end was cut by 2 bases, the J end by 10 bases, with 9 bases between.

This clone appeared a few times. The chain carries TRBV6-1 and TRBJ1-2, with 9 bases matching TRBD1. J was trimmed by 1 base and V by 8 bases; bases with no gene match: 2. The CDR3 consists of 13 residues. In germline, CDR1 is MNHNS, CDR2 SASEGT. The CDR3 nucleotides are TGTGCCAGCGGGACAGGGAATAACTATGGCTACACCTTC. It translates to CASGTGNNYGYTF.

This chain connects TRBV28 to TRBJ2-7, with 7 nucleotides matching TRBD1. The germline V gene has CDR1 MDHEN and CDR2 SYDVKM. V was clipped by 6 bases and J by 12 bases; unmatched bases: 14. The CDR3 runs to 13 residues. The CDR3 bases are TGTGCCAGCAGCCTAATTGACAGGGCGCCGCGGTACTTC. As protein: CASSLIDRAPRYF.

This sequence joins TRBV2 and TRBJ2-7, with D unresolved. The CDR3 length is 11 residues. Germline V gene sequence: CDR1 SNHLY, CDR2 FYNNEI. Trimming pared 7 bases from V and 3 bases from J, leaving 7 bases between. CDR3 amino acids: CASTRHYEQYF. CDR3 DNA sequence: TGTGCCAGCACGCGGCACTACGAGCAGTACTTC.

This clone was found once. V gene TRBV15 combines with J gene TRBJ1-5; possible D gene TRBD1, 6 bases. This CDR3 has 14 amino acids. From germline, CDR1 is LNHNV and CDR2 YYDKDF (reference sequence). The ends were cut back, 8 bases at V and 7 bases at J, with 18 bases in the middle. In nucleotides, the CDR3 is TGTGCCACCGCCACAGGGACATGGGAACAGCCCCAGCATTTT. It encodes CATATGTWEQPQHF.

The chain is built from TRBV18 and TRBJ1-5; 8 bases are a match to TRBD1. The length of the CDR3 is 16 residues. Germline V gene data show CDR1 as KGHSH and CDR2 as LQKENI. The ends lost 1 base at V and 7 bases at J; junction bases unmatched: 9. The CDR3 sequence: CASSPRGDRGEQPQHF. The DNA of the CDR3 is TGTGCCAGCTCACCACGGGGTGACAGGGGCGAGCAGCCCCAGCATTTT.

This clone was recorded a few times. This chain links TRBV29-1 with TRBJ2-7; no clear D. CDR1 is SQVTM, CDR2 ANQGSEA, per germline. There are 13 residues in the CDR3. Trimming took 4 bases from V and 2 from J, leaving 12 bases between them. The CDR3 DNA reads as TGCAGCGTTGGCGCTACCCGGGCCTACGAGCAGTACTTC. Its translation: CSVGATRAYEQYF.

A word on this clone: One end of the junction is discordant with germline, which a read error may explain. The chain combines TRBV30 with TRBJ2-3; TRBD2 agrees at 8 bases. The CDR3 is made up of 13 amino acids. Germline CDR1 GTSNPN, CDR2 SVGIG (reference sequence). The CDR3 loop is CAWSASSGLLILF. CDR3 nucleotide sequence: TGTGCCTGGAGTGCATCTAGCGGGCTACTAATACTTTTT.

The chain recombines TRBV9 with TRBJ2-1, with 11 bases aligning to TRBD2. Germline trimming cut 0 bases from V and 4 bases from J; bases unmatched to any gene: 6. This CDR3 spans 17 amino acids. Germline V CDR1 and CDR2: SGDLS, YYNGEE. The CDR3 loop is CASSVGISGRAYNEQFF. In nucleotides, the CDR3 is TGTGCCAGCAGCGTAGGGATTAGCGGGAGGGCTTACAATGAGCAGTTCTTC.

This clone was found a few times. The rearrangement joins TRBV7-2 to TRBJ2-1, with 7 bases fitting TRBD2. The CDR3 has 15 amino acids. Unmatched junction bases numbered 9, after V lost 4 bases and J lost 6 bases. From germline, CDR1 is SGHTA and CDR2 FQGNSA. CDR3 sequence: CASSSASGRANEQFF. DNA for the CDR3: TGTGCCAGCAGCTCGGCTAGCGGACGGGCCAATGAGCAGTTCTTC.

The chain recombines TRBV30 with TRBJ1-3; D possibly corresponds to TRBD1 (5 bases). The CDR3 has 16 amino acids. From germline, CDR1 is GTSNPN and CDR2 SVGIG (reference sequence). V lost 2 bases and J 4 bases, leaving 18 bases between the germline ends. CDR3 DNA: TGTGCCTGGAGTTGGCCGGGGGAATTGTCCGGAAACACCATATATTTT. Amino acid sequence: CAWSWPGELSGNTIYF.

This clone was picked up a small number of times. V gene TRBV18 combines with J gene TRBJ1-2; the match to TRBD1 covers 7 bases. This CDR3 is 15 amino acids long. The germline CDR1 and CDR2 sequences are KGHSH and LQKENI. V dropped 3 bases and J dropped 6; count of bases not matched to a gene: 10. CDR3 sequence reads: CASSPPGAGQDGYTF. The CDR3 bases are TGTGCCAGCTCACCCCCGGGCGCAGGACAGGATGGCTACACCTTC.

The chain employs TRBV5-1 and TRBJ2-1, with 11 bases that match TRBD2. Losses at the gene ends were 4 bases for V and 8 bases for J; bases not matched to a gene: 11. There are 16 residues in the CDR3. CDR1 is SGHRS and CDR2 is YFSETQ in the germline V gene. The CDR3 region has the DNA TGCGCCAGCAGCCTTGGTGTTAGCGGGAGGGCCGATGAGCAGTTCTTC. Its protein is CASSLGVSGRADEQFF.

The J gene is TRBJ2-1, the V gene TRBV7-9; 14 bases are a match to TRBD2. Looked up from germline, CDR1 is SEHNR and CDR2 is FQNEAQ (reference sequence). J was trimmed by 5 bases and V by 2 bases; bases with no gene match: 2. This CDR3 has 16 residues. CDR3 nucleotides: TGTGCCAGCAGCTTAAGACTAGCGGGGGGGAACAATGAGCAGTTCTTC. Protein: CASSLRLAGGNNEQFF.

The chain links TRBV7-6 to TRBJ2-7, with 7 bases lining up with TRBD2. CDR3 length equals 16 residues. The germline CDR1 and CDR2 sequences are SGHVS and FNYEAQ. Trimming cost V 1 base and J 2 bases; bases outside gene matches: 8. CDR3 coding DNA: TGTGCCAGCAGCTTAGGGGGGACTACGCTTCCCTACGAGCAGTACTTC. It encodes CASSLGGTTLPYEQYF.

The chain uses TRBV27 and TRBJ2-6; D remains ambiguous. Germline V gene lookup returns CDR1 MNHEY and CDR2 SMNVEV (reference sequence). CDR3 length: 14 residues. V was cut by 4 bases and J by 5 bases, with 9 bases left in between. CDR3 nucleotide sequence: TGTGCCAGCAGTTCCTTCAGTCGGGCCAACGTCCTGACTTTC. Translating it yields CASSSFSRANVLTF. The whole variable domain, filled in from reference TRBV27 and TRBJ2-6, reads EAQVTQNPRYLITVTGKKLTVTCSQNMNHEYMSWYRQDPGLGLRQIYYSMNVEVTDKGDVPEGYKVSRKEKRNFPLILESPSPNQTSLYFCASSSFSRANVLTFGAGSRLTVL.

The rearrangement joins TRBV6-5 to TRBJ2-4; perhaps TRBD2 as D (5 bases). There are 15 residues in the CDR3. The V end lost 0 bases, the J end lost 5 bases, and 11 bases lay between the germline ends. From germline, CDR1 is MNHEY and CDR2 SVGAGI. Written as DNA, the CDR3 is TGTGCCAGCAGTTACTCTGGAGGTAGACAAAACATTCAGTACTTC. It yields the protein CASSYSGGRQNIQYF.

This clone was detected a few times. The rearrangement uses TRBV11-2 and TRBJ1-2; D might be TRBD1 (6 bases). In germline, CDR1 is SGHAT, CDR2 FQNNGV. The CDR3 runs 14 residues. V lost 1 base to trimming and J lost 7 bases, with 13 bases between them. The DNA for the CDR3 is TGTGCCAGCAGCTTAGGGAACGGGGGGCTTGGCTACACCTTC. Amino acids: CASSLGNGGLGYTF.

The chain uses TRBV4-3 and TRBJ2-1, with D maybe TRBD2 (5 bases). The CDR3 has 16 amino acids. Germline V gene lookup returns CDR1 LGHNA and CDR2 YSLEER. V was trimmed by 0 bases and J by 1 base, leaving 10 bases between them. The CDR3 reads CASSQEQTGSYNEQFF. The CDR3 DNA is TGCGCCAGCAGCCAAGAACAGACGGGGTCCTACAATGAGCAGTTCTTC.

The rearrangement uses TRBV14 and TRBJ1-2; no clear D. Germline CDR1 reads SGHDN; CDR2 reads FVKESK. Trimming cost V 5 bases and J 4 bases, with 11 bases left between them. The CDR3 totals 13 residues. CDR3 sequence (DNA): TGTGCCAGCAGCTACAGTCTCCTCTATGGCTACACCTTC. It translates to CASSYSLLYGYTF.